A selection of T cell receptor beta chains follows, all from one sample in a study of identical twins. TCRdb passed the 5' RACE reads through MiXCR, listing each CDR3 protein once. The table has 500,000 or so distinct CDR3 sequences, approximately 22% seen once; the top ten hold 0.75% to 0.95%. These data are also associated with another study on T cells expressing NK-cell markers.

The material sequenced was CD4+ T cells sorted from blood. These receptors were obtained from a woman under 30 in good health. CDR3s include the opening cysteine and the closing phenylalanine or tryptophan. D genes are given only for firm matches. Where a row states a size, it is once, few, many or the class of an expanded clone; other rows omit it.

j_call clone_size d_call v_call cdr3_aa cdr3_nt
TRBJ1-4 few NA TRBV20-1 CSARGRDEKLFF TGCAGTGCTAGGGGTCGGGACGAAAAACTGTTTTTT
TRBJ1-1 many NA TRBV20-1 CSAHRWGSEAFF TGCAGTGCCCACCGTTGGGGTTCTGAAGCTTTCTTT
TRBJ1-1 NA TRBD1 TRBV5-1 CASSAPSGGAEAFF TGCGCCAGCAGCGCGCCCTCAGGGGGCGCGGAAGCTTTCTTT
TRBJ2-7 few NA TRBV20-1 CSASGPGEQYF TGCAGTGCTTCCGGACCGGGGGAGCAGTACTTC
TRBJ1-2 NA NA TRBV4-3 CASSQLPGDYGYTF TGCGCCAGCAGCCAACTTCCAGGGGACTATGGCTACACCTTC
TRBJ2-1 many NA TRBV9 CASSARQGGFGSYNEQFF TGTGCCAGCAGCGCCCGACAGGGAGGTTTCGGCTCCTACAATGAGCAGTTCTTC
TRBJ2-1 few NA TRBV7-2 CASSLDYSGNEQFF TGTGCCAGCAGCTTAGATTACAGTGGGAATGAGCAGTTCTTC
TRBJ2-1 few TRBD1 TRBV27 CASSSDRDAYNEQFF TGTGCCAGCAGTTCGGACAGGGACGCCTACAATGAGCAGTTCTTC
TRBJ2-2 NA NA TRBV20-1 CSARGGGANTGELFF TGCAGTGCTAGAGGGGGCGGGGCGAACACCGGGGAGCTGTTTTTT
TRBJ2-3 NA TRBD2 TRBV2 CASRVTSGPDTQYF TGTGCCAGCAGAGTGACTAGCGGTCCAGATACGCAGTATTTT
TRBJ2-7 NA TRBD1 TRBV3-1 CASSQDLGQGAYEQYF TGTGCCAGCAGCCAAGATTTGGGTCAGGGGGCCTACGAGCAGTACTTC